One and the same sample provided the 25 T cell receptor beta chains below, sequenced in a study of T cell clusters in autoimmune cytopenias. One tube held mixed TRB-A and TRB-B primer pools for touch-down PCR. For each CDR3 protein, TCRdb gives one entry from its re-call of the multiplex PCR reads, without DNA. In all, the sample yields several hundred distinct CDR3 sequences. TRB was amplified from 250 ng of peripheral blood genomic DNA per sample. Sequencing was carried out using peripheral blood. Receptor source: a human donor with an autoimmune cytopenia or autoimmune hepatitis (not recorded which).

In terms of frequency, this clonotype is medium-sized. The V gene is TRBV11-1, the J gene TRBJ2-1; TCRdb calls TRBD1, which cannot be checked without DNA. Germline lookup yields CDR1 SGHAT and CDR2 FQDESV (reference sequence). The CDR3 is made up of 14 amino acids. CDR3 sequence reads: CASSSAGNRNEQFF.

The genes are TRBV6-6 and TRBJ2-7; the TRBD2 assignment by TCRdb is unverifiable without DNA. The CDR3 consists of 17 residues. Germline V CDR1 and CDR2: MNHNY, SVGAGI (reference sequence). CDR3: CASSPPRLAGEPGEQYF.

The rearrangement uses TRBV10-1 and TRBJ1-3; the TCRdb D gene call, TRBD1, has no DNA to confirm it. Germline CDR1 and CDR2: WNHNN and SYGVQD (reference sequence). The CDR3 has 17 amino acids. The chain's CDR3 is CASSPTSTGASGNTIYF.

By frequency, this clonotype registers medium-sized. The V gene is TRBV29-1, the J gene TRBJ2-1; the TCRdb call, TRBD2, lacks DNA for checking. The CDR3 is 12 amino acids. The germline V gene encodes CDR1 SQVTM and CDR2 ANQGSEA. Here the CDR3 reads CSVEGADNEQFF.

This clonotype ranks as medium-sized (0.01 to 0.1%) in terms of frequency. This chain uses TRBV5-4 with TRBJ2-7. From germline, CDR1 is SGHNT and CDR2 YYREEE (reference sequence). The CDR3 has 15 amino acids. The CDR3 is CASSLGAGYSYEQYF.

The genes are TRBV7-9 and TRBJ2-7. The CDR3 loop spans 16 amino acids. Germline V gene lookup returns CDR1 SEHNR and CDR2 FQNEAQ (reference sequence). This chain's CDR3 is CASSLFLADLSYEQYF.

This clonotype is classed as medium-sized (0.01 to 0.1%) by frequency. J is TRBJ2-7 and V is TRBV6-6; the D call of TRBD1 rests on TCRdb alone, since no DNA is present to check it. Per the germline V gene, CDR1 is MNHNY and CDR2 is SVGAGI (reference sequence). CDR3 length equals 13 residues. The CDR3 sequence: CATRPLGGYEQYF.

The CDR3 sequence is CATSREFNQPQHF. This chain uses TRBV15 with TRBJ1-5. This CDR3 is built from 13 residues. Germline-derived CDR1 and CDR2 are LNHNV and YYDKDF (reference sequence).

This clonotype counts as medium-sized by frequency. CDR3: CASNGQGGNEQFF. This sequence joins TRBV6-5 and TRBJ2-1; no DNA is available, so the TRBD1 call from TCRdb remains unchecked. The CDR3 length is 13 residues. Germline lookup yields CDR1 MNHEY and CDR2 SVGAGI.

In terms of frequency, this clonotype is medium-sized. The CDR3 sequence is CASSLEGSGNTIYF. The chain combines TRBV13 with TRBJ1-3. The CDR3 contains 14 residues. The germline CDR1 and CDR2 sequences are PRHDT and FYEKMQ (reference sequence).

V is TRBV6-5 and J is TRBJ2-3; TCRdb outputs TRBD2, but without DNA this stays unchecked. The CDR3 loop spans 13 amino acids. Germline V gene lookup returns CDR1 MNHEY and CDR2 SVGAGI. Here the CDR3 reads CASSKGGADTQYF.

Judged by frequency, this clonotype is medium-sized. The chain carries TRBV29-1 and TRBJ2-7; checking the TCRdb D call of TRBD2 is not possible without DNA. The CDR3 spans 16 residues. CDR1 is SQVTM and CDR2 is ANQGSEA in the germline V gene. The CDR3 region is CSVSGTHEALSYEQYF.

The chain joins TRBV7-9 to TRBJ1-3. The germline V gene encodes CDR1 SEHNR and CDR2 FQNEAQ (reference sequence). This CDR3 is 17 amino acids long. The CDR3 reads CASSLRDLTRSGNTIYF.

This clonotype registers medium-sized by frequency. The rearrangement joins TRBV6-5 to TRBJ2-2; TCRdb picks TRBD1, but there is no DNA to check that call. The CDR3 is made up of 14 amino acids. Germline V CDR1 and CDR2: MNHEY, SVGAGI. The chain's CDR3 is CASSYLPGPGELFF.

This clonotype shows up as medium-sized by frequency. This chain links TRBV27 with TRBJ1-1. In germline, CDR1 is MNHEY, CDR2 SMNVEV (reference sequence). The CDR3 spans 11 residues. The CDR3 region is CASTLGTEAFF.

The genes are TRBV7-9 and TRBJ1-1; without DNA, the TCRdb call of TRBD1 cannot be checked. Germline values: CDR1 SEHNR, CDR2 FQNEAQ (reference sequence). The CDR3 length is 15 residues. CDR3 residues: CASSASRTGWDYGFF.

The V gene is TRBV5-5, the J gene TRBJ2-1; lacking DNA, the TRBD2 call made by TCRdb goes unchecked. The germline V gene encodes CDR1 SGHKS and CDR2 YYEKEE (reference sequence). This CDR3 comprises 16 residues. CDR3 loop: CASRFESGRAYNEQFF.

This clonotype is medium-sized by frequency. The chain recombines TRBV19 with TRBJ2-7; as DNA is missing, the TRBD1 call by TCRdb cannot be tested. The CDR3 runs 16 residues. CDR1 and CDR2 (germline): LNHDA, SQIVND (reference sequence). This CDR3 is CASSPTQGLSSYEQYF.

The CDR3 protein is CASSSHGNYGYTF. This chain connects TRBV7-6 to TRBJ1-2. The CDR3 totals 13 residues. Germline assignment: CDR1 SGHVS and CDR2 FNYEAQ. The full variable domain, with the rest looked up from reference TRBV7-6 and TRBJ1-2, is GAGVSQSPRYKVTKRGQDVALRCDPISGHVSLYWYRQALGQGPEFLTYFNYEAQQDKSGLPNDRFSAERPEGSISTLTIQRTEQRDSAMYRCASSSHGNYGYTFGSGTRLTVV.

This clonotype is called medium-sized based on its frequency. The chain recombines TRBV29-1 with TRBJ2-3; TCRdb outputs TRBD1, but without DNA this stays unchecked. The germline V gene encodes CDR1 SQVTM and CDR2 ANQGSEA. The length of the CDR3 is 14 residues. CDR3 sequence: CSVGSGASTDTQYF.

V gene TRBV29-1 combines with J gene TRBJ1-2; TCRdb's D call of TRBD1 is untestable without DNA. The CDR3 contains 18 residues. Germline lookup yields CDR1 SQVTM and CDR2 ANQGSEA. This chain's CDR3 is CSVSFSGGTGVFPYGYTF.

CDR3 residues: CASNAGISYNEQFF. V and J are TRBV6-6 and TRBJ2-1. Looked up from germline, CDR1 is MNHNY and CDR2 is SVGAGI (reference sequence). CDR3 length equals 14 residues.

The chain joins TRBV29-1 to TRBJ2-7; TCRdb's assignment of TRBD2 cannot be checked, as there is no DNA. CDR1 is SQVTM, CDR2 ANQGSEA, per germline. The CDR3 loop spans 16 amino acids. The chain's CDR3 is CSVIGGGDRALYEQYF.

The chain joins TRBV18 to TRBJ2-2; TCRdb indicates TRBD1, and absent DNA this call remains unverified. This CDR3 contains 15 residues. The germline V gene encodes CDR1 KGHSH and CDR2 LQKENI. The CDR3 protein is CASSPRDSSAGELFF.

V and J are TRBV27 and TRBJ2-1. The CDR3 has 11 residues. Per the germline V gene, CDR1 is MNHEY and CDR2 is SMNVEV (reference sequence). This CDR3 is CASSLAGEQFF.